This TCR beta chain appears in the sequencing data of a study of blood T cell repertoires in COVID-19 (dated by TCRdb to the early 2020s). With respect to the entire study: Samples from collaborators originated in the United States, Italy and Spain and spanned both the acute and convalescent phases of COVID-19. Where available, HLA class I and class II types were taken from metadata supplied by the sample provider and were not determined by assay-based typing. A de-identified subject ID, COVID-19 status, age in years and sex were almost always included in the sample metadata. The material from the prospective study consisted of cDNA or gDNA derived from T cells, B-cell-depleted T cells, or PBMCs. Subjects who had been exposed to COVID-19, were actively infected with it, or had recovered from it provided the deeply sampled blood TCRbeta repertoires that made up the dataset. The samples were drawn from two sources: the first 160 participants of the ongoing ImmuneRACE study, and 1,000 to 1,500 subjects contributed by 6 global collaborators. A freely available public database, intended as a resource for researchers studying the immune response to SARS-CoV-2, is where the repertoires were released. What the study reported, not specific to this receptor: The amount of clinical and demographic metadata varied by source and participant and was provided uncurated.

The junction carries 8 bases between V and J, which are trimmed by 2 bases and 1 base respectively. CDR1 and CDR2 are read off the germline V gene (reference sequence) as LNHDA and SQIVND. Measured from the cysteine to the phenylalanine, the CDR3 is 15 residues long. Of all the DNA, just the CDR3 is kept, 45 bases in frame from base 1. This clone is a singleton in its sample. This receptor's antigen is unknown. Base-call qualities are not available, and no considerably larger clone is one nucleotide away. Whole blood was collected in K2EDTA tubes by collaborating institutions according to the institutions' own protocols. For TCRbeta analysis, collaborators shipped samples in one of three forms: frozen whole blood, isolated PBMCs, or DNA extracted from either of those sample types. TCRbeta CDR3 regions were amplified from genomic DNA using the immunoSEQ Assay, a bias-controlled multiplex PCR. Concerning the study's data processing: The number of nucleated cells in each sample was estimated by amplification of reference gene primers within the assay. To quantify the absolute abundance of each unique TCRbeta CDR3 rearrangement, sequence reads were collapsed and filtered. For each sample, productive Simpson clonality was calculated as the square root of Simpson's diversity index over productive rearrangements. In TCRdb, the immuneACCESS table is reduced to in-frame sequences with V and J assigned. These tables do not hold every clone; where another copy was compared, an unresolved V gene accounts for under half, and the others remain unexplained. The V and J calls and clone size come from that table; D and trimming were worked out from the DNA. The table for this sample lists fewer than 200,000 clones; approximately 86% of them were counted only once. About 2.5% of the sample rests with the top ten.

Recombination linked TRBV19 to TRBJ2-2; the D gene is unclear. The sequence came from a man aged 40-55 years with active or convalescent COVID-19. Sequenced input: peripheral blood. The CDR3 corresponds to CASSIPAENTGELFF. In nucleotide form, the sequence is TGTGCCAGTAGTATACCGGCGGAGAACACCGGGGAGCTGTTTTTT.